This T cell receptor (beta chain) was recovered during a study of blood T cells in healthy people across ages. V lost 1 base to trimming and J lost 2 bases; unmatched junction nucleotides: 6. CDR1 and CDR2 from the germline V gene are DFQATT and SNEGSKA (reference sequence). The CDR3 is 18 residues long. Every donor provided roughly 10 milliliters of peripheral blood. A second about 7 to 12 cycle PCR used barcoded and J-beta primers. TCRdb analysed the 5' RACE reads with MiXCR anew, one entry per CDR3 protein. The table has about 1 million distinct CDR3 sequences, more than 40% seen once. The sequenced material came from blood. The chain carries TRBV20-1 and TRBJ2-1; 15 nucleotides agree with TRBD2. The TCR originated in a woman aged 55-70 years in good health. The CDR3 DNA is TGCAGTGCTAGAGGGACTAGCGGGAGGGCGGGAACCTACAATGAGCAGTTCTTC. This encodes CSARGTSGRAGTYNEQFF.